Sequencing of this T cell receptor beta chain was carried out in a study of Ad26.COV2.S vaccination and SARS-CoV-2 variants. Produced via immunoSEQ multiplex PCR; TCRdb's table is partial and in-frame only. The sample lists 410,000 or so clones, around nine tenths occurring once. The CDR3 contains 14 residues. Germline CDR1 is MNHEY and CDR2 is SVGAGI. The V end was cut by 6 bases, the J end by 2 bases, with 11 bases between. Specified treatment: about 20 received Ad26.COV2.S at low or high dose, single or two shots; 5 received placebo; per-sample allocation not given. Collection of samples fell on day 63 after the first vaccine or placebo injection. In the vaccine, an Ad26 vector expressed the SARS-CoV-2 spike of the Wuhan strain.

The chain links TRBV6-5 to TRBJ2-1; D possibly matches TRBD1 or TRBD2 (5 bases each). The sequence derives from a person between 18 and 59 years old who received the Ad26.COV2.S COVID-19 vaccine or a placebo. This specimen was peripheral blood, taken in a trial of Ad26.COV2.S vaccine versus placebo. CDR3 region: CASRVTAAYNEQFF. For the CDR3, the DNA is TGTGCCAGCAGGGTGACAGCGGCCTACAATGAGCAGTTCTTC.